The next 2 T cell receptor beta chains were all read from a single sample in a study of identical twins. Using its own MiXCR run on the 5' RACE reads, TCRdb lists one record per CDR3 protein. This sample yields about 700,000 distinct CDR3 sequences, of which 5.5% to 7.5% are seen a single time; 1.5% to 2% belongs to the top ten. Sequenced sample: naive T cells sorted from blood. These receptors came from a young man in good health.

This clonotype was seen ten or more times. The chain links TRBV4-3 to TRBJ2-2; D is undetermined. V dropped 3 bases and J dropped 5 bases, with 7 bases sitting between them. CDR1 is LGHNA and CDR2 is YSLEER in the germline V gene. The CDR3 consists of 13 residues. The CDR3 sequence: CASSQMGTGELFF. CDR3 nucleotides: TGCGCCAGCAGCCAGATGGGGACCGGGGAGCTGTTTTTT.

This clonotype was counted ten times or more. The chain carries TRBV20-1 and TRBJ2-1; D uncertain. The CDR3 extends over 17 amino acids. The V gene's germline CDR1 is DFQATT and CDR2 SNEGSKA (reference sequence). Trimming took off 8 bases at V and 0 bases at J, with 23 bases between the two ends. CDR3 nucleotide sequence: TGCAGTCCCACCTACGTTTCTGGGAAAAGCTCCTACAATGAGCAGTTCTTC. It yields the protein CSPTYVSGKSSYNEQFF.